The 9 T cell receptor beta chains below come from one sample, sequenced in a study of blood T cell repertoires in COVID-19 (TCRdb year 2020). Library prep was done by the immunoSEQ multiplex PCR assay. TCRdb mirrors the immuneACCESS table, restricted to in-frame sequences. Some clones are absent from its copies; in checked studies, under half trace to an unresolved V gene, and the reason for the others is unknown. This sample has under 65,000 clones in its table, and roughly 90% of those were observed once. The leading ten clones occupy less than 2.5% of the sample. Sample: peripheral blood. These receptor sequences come from a human donor in a cohort sampled during active COVID-19.

The chain carries TRBV13 and TRBJ1-4, with 7 bases matching TRBD1. The V and J ends lost 4 bases and 7 bases, in that order; junction bases with no gene match: 6. In germline, CDR1 is PRHDT, CDR2 FYEKMQ (reference sequence). The CDR3 runs to 14 residues. This chain's CDR3 is CASSYDRDGEKLFF. The CDR3 DNA is TGTGCCAGCAGCTACGACAGGGACGGTGAAAAACTGTTTTTT.

The rearrangement joins TRBV7-9 to TRBJ2-7; 10 bases match TRBD2. Germline V gives CDR1 SEHNR, CDR2 FQNEAQ (reference sequence). V lost 5 bases and J lost 3; bases outside the gene matches: 7. This CDR3 spans 15 amino acids. The DNA of the CDR3 is TGTGCCAGCAGCCACCCTAGCGGGGGAGACTACGAGCAGTACTTC. Translated, it gives CASSHPSGGDYEQYF.

V and J are TRBV5-1 and TRBJ2-2; D is perhaps TRBD2 (7 bases). Per the germline V gene, CDR1 is SGHRS and CDR2 is YFSETQ. The V end was cut by 4 bases, the J end by 6 bases, with 16 bases between. The CDR3 runs to 15 residues. CDR3 protein: CASSPTGGRAGELFF. Here the CDR3 DNA reads TGCGCCAGCAGCCCGACCGGGGGGCGAGCCGGGGAGCTGTTTTTT.

This clone was seen once. The rearrangement uses TRBV29-1 and TRBJ1-1; D not certain. The CDR3 has 11 residues. V was trimmed by 6 bases and J by 2 bases, leaving 7 bases between them. Germline loops: CDR1 SQVTM, CDR2 ANQGSEA. The CDR3 nucleotides are TGCAGCGTCCCGGTTAACACTGAAGCTTTCTTT. Its protein is CSVPVNTEAFF.

This chain connects TRBV5-6 to TRBJ1-2; perhaps TRBD1 as D (5 bases). The CDR3 is 12 amino acids. V was trimmed by 4 bases and J by 3 bases, leaving 7 bases between them. Germline assignment: CDR1 SGHDT and CDR2 YYEEEE. In DNA form, the CDR3 reads TGTGCCAGCAGCCCCAGGGACTATGGCTACACCTTC. It specifies CASSPRDYGYTF.

The chain uses TRBV2 and TRBJ2-3; the match to TRBD2 covers 7 bases. J gave up 3 bases and V 4 bases, and 7 bases lay outside the gene matches. CDR3 length: 15 amino acids. The germline gives CDR1 SNHLY, CDR2 FYNNEI. The CDR3, as DNA: TGTGCCAGCAGTGTCGGGCGCGGGGGAACAGATACGCAGTATTTT. It specifies CASSVGRGGTDTQYF.

The V and J genes are TRBV25-1 and TRBJ2-3; D possibly corresponds to TRBD1 (6 bases). Germline CDR1 is MGHDK and CDR2 is SYGVNS. This CDR3 is built from 15 residues. The V and J ends lost 5 bases and 2 bases respectively, with 14 bases between them. The CDR3 protein is CASSPPTGYTDTQYF. The CDR3 DNA reads TGTGCCAGCAGTCCCCCGACAGGCTACACAGATACGCAGTATTTT.

The V and J genes are TRBV6-5 and TRBJ1-6, with D perhaps TRBD1 (6 bases). Looked up from germline, CDR1 is MNHEY and CDR2 is SVGAGI. The length of the CDR3 is 14 residues. Trimming removed 2 bases at V and 7 bases at J, with 9 bases between. CDR3 sequence: CASSYNTGNSPLHF. CDR3 DNA: TGTGCCAGCAGTTACAACACAGGGAATTCACCCCTCCACTTT.

The chain recombines TRBV19 with TRBJ2-5; TRBD2 aligns across 7 bases. V lost 9 bases and J lost 0; bases outside the gene matches: 10. The CDR3 consists of 15 residues. Germline V gene lookup returns CDR1 LNHDA and CDR2 SQIVND (reference sequence). The CDR3 is CASGQGSGYQETQYF. CDR3 coding DNA: TGTGCCAGCGGGCAGGGTAGCGGGTACCAAGAGACCCAGTACTTC.